The clone carrying this T cell receptor beta chain was picked up one time. This sample is part of a study of blood T cell repertoires in COVID-19. Study details: Both acute and convalescent COVID-19 samples were obtained from the United States, Italy and Spain.

Participants spanned ages about 18 to 90 years and resided in some 22 US areas. CDR1 LNHDA and CDR2 SQIVND come from the germline V gene (reference sequence). V was trimmed by 9 bases and J by 6 bases, leaving 26 bases between them. The CDR3 length is 16 residues. Sequenced by immunoSEQ multiplex PCR; TCRdb stores in-frame clones only, minus some. The table lists a few hundred thousand clones, roughly nine tenths of them singletons. Sequencing used PBMCs or T cells enriched from blood (not recorded which). This receptor was obtained from a human donor in a cohort exposed to, infected with or recovered from COVID-19 (not recorded which). The donor label of this sample is uncertain. The chain joins TRBV19 to TRBJ1-2; no clear D gene. The CDR3 sequence: CASKTGPGDTAHGYTF. CDR3 nucleotide sequence: TGTGCCAGCAAAACTGGGCCCGGGGATACAGCACATGGCTACACCTTC.